This is a list of T cell receptor beta chains from one sample in a study of blood T cells in healthy people across ages. TCRdb independently ran MiXCR on the 5' RACE reads; one entry per CDR3 protein. The sample carries roughly 680,000 distinct CDR3 sequences, about half recorded once. Material for sequencing was blood. The origin of the receptors is a woman between 55 and 75 years old in good health. Each CDR3 is given with its conserved first and last residue.

J | V | length | CDR3
TRBJ2-3 | TRBV20-1 | 16 | CSARASGGTYTDTQYF
TRBJ2-7 | TRBV7-9 | 12 | CASSLDPGEQYF
TRBJ2-7 | TRBV7-9 | 16 | CASSVLGLAGINEQYF
TRBJ1-2 | TRBV20-1 | 15 | CSASYRTGANYGYTF
TRBJ2-7 | TRBV3-1 | 15 | CASSQGWQGTYEQYF
TRBJ2-7 | TRBV5-1 | 14 | CASSLTSGTYEQYF
TRBJ2-1 | TRBV15 | 14 | CATSRVTSYNEQFF
- | TRBV11-1 | 15 | CASSPRTWYQGTQYF
TRBJ2-1 | TRBV14 | 16 | CASSQGGGIYYNEQFF
- | TRBV5-5 | 12 | CASSYDSWTQYF